This T cell receptor beta chain was sequenced for a study of identical twins. Germline CDR1 and CDR2: KGHDR and SFDVKD. The CDR3 spans 15 residues. With V trimmed by 3 bases and J by 6 bases, 7 bases remained unmatched. TCRdb re-derived calls from the 5' RACE reads in MiXCR, one entry per CDR3 protein. The table has about 520,000 distinct CDR3 sequences, 22% seen once. This same sample was also part of a study on T cells expressing NK-cell markers.

Sequencing used CD4+ T cells sorted from blood. This clonotype was sampled from a woman aged 18-29 years in good health. The chain carries TRBV24-1 and TRBJ2-3, with 8 bases matching TRBD2. The CDR3 DNA sequence: TGTGCCACCAGTGATACGGGGGGGGCTGGGGATACGCAGTATTTT. Residues: CATSDTGGAGDTQYF.